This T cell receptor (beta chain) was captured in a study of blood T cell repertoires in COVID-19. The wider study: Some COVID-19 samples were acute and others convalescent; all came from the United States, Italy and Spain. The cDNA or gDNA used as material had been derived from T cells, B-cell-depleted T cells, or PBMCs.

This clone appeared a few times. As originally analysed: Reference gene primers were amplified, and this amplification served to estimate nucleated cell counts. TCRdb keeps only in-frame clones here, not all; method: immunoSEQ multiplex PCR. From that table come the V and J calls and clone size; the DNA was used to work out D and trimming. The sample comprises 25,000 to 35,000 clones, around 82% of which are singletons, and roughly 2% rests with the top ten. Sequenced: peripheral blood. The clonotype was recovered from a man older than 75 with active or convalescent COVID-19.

The CDR3 reads CASSLGQGAMGEKLFF. CDR3 nucleotides: TGTGCCAGCAGTTTGGGACAGGGGGCTATGGGTGAAAAACTGTTTTTT. The J gene is TRBJ1-4, the V gene TRBV28; 12 bases line up with TRBD1. The CDR3 is 16 amino acids. The ends lost 3 bases at V and 7 bases at J; junction bases unmatched: 6. The germline V gene has CDR1 MDHEN and CDR2 SYDVKM.